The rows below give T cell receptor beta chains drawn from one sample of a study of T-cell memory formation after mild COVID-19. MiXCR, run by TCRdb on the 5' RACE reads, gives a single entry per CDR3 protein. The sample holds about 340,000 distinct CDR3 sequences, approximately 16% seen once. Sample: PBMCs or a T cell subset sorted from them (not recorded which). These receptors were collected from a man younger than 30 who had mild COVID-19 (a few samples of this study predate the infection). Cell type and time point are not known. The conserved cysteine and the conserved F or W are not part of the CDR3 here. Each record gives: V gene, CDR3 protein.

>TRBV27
ASSRGLGGYT
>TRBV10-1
ASTTWGQLEGPQH
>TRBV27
ASSLRDSLNTEAF
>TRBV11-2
ASSPAGGHSEKLF
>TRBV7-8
ASSSGQGVDGYT
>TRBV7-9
ASSYRTGQETQY
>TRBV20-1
SARDGERAGGGQPQH
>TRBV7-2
ASSLGISGGAVDTQY
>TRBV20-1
SAQPGQGAFGEAF
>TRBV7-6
ASSLAAPSSGSETQY
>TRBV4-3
ASSRGGKAYEQY
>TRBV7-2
ASSWHRGSSNQPQH
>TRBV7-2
ASSLEGTVNSPLH
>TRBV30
AWSRTTSGGYT
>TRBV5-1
ASSLGPWASYNEQF
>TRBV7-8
ASSTMVLASTDTQY
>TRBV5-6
ASSPRGGANVLT
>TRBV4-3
ASRISGTGFHEQY
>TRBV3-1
ASSHPNEKLF
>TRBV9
ASSVAGGLQETQY
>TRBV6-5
ASSYSGDEKLF
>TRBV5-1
ASSWRAGHAQEQF
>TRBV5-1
ASSSWGASTDTQY
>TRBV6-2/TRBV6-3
ASSLPSSYNEQF
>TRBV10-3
AISEVLGNTIY
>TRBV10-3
AISGSTGELF
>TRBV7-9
ASSYNQAGNEQF
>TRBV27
ASSRGGTYNEQF
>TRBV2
ASTYNSGTGGEAF
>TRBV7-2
ASSTQGSNEQF
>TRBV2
ASTSERGEAETQY
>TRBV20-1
SARVLPEAF
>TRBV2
AYRGVAETQY
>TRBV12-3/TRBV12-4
ASTGPRTDTQY
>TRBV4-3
ASSQVETRLAGVTGELF
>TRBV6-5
ASSYSAVNEQF
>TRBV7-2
ASSWFTDTQY
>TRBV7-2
ASSPQALGGETQY
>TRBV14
ASSHPGTNPTDTQY
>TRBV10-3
AISGTIQGSMRGYT
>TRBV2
ASSVSVAPYEQY
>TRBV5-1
ASSSLIPGDDYT
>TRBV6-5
ATSRGAVQTQY
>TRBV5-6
ASSFDRTGVNEQY
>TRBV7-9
ASKPALVEETQY
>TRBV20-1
SAGLYTGGRARDYT